The 23 T cell receptor beta chains in this list originate from one sample, sequenced in a study of blood T cell repertoires in COVID-19. The protocol was immunoSEQ multiplex PCR, while the TCRdb copy is restricted to in-frame clones and leaves out a portion. The sample holds over 60,000 clones, about nine tenths seen once. The sequencing sample was made of peripheral blood. These TCRs come from a man aged 55-75 years with acute or convalescent COVID-19.

The chain uses TRBV3-1 (or the pseudogene TRBV3-2) and TRBJ2-1, with D possibly matching TRBD1 (5 bases). Germline V gives CDR1 LGHDT, CDR2 YNNKEL (reference sequence). This CDR3 region has 12 residues. V was trimmed by 1 base and J by 8 bases, leaving 6 bases between them. The CDR3 bases are TGTGCCAGCAGCCAAGTAGGGGATGAGCAGTTCTTC. It yields the protein CASSQVGDEQFF.

The chain recombines TRBV4-2 with TRBJ1-1; D is perhaps TRBD1 (6 bases). CDR3 length: 19 amino acids. Trimming cost V 0 bases and J 5 bases, with 25 bases left between them. Germline assignment: CDR1 LGHNA and CDR2 YNFKEQ. The CDR3 region is CASSQEEGAGERRSTEAFF. The CDR3 nucleotides read TGTGCCAGCAGCCAAGAGGAAGGGGCAGGGGAGAGGAGAAGTACTGAAGCTTTCTTT.

This clone is a singleton in its sample. V gene TRBV30 combines with J gene TRBJ2-5; 11 bases fit TRBD1. V lost 3 bases, J lost 5 bases, and 8 bases stayed unmatched. Per germline, CDR1 GTSNPN and CDR2 SVGIG (reference sequence). This CDR3 is 15 amino acids long. The CDR3 loop reads CAWSAGTGGKETQYF. The CDR3 DNA reads as TGTGCCTGGAGCGCCGGGACAGGGGGGAAGGAGACCCAGTACTTC.

The chain carries TRBV10-2 and TRBJ2-7, with TRBD1 identical over 8 bases. This CDR3 is 14 amino acids long. CDR1 is WSHSY, CDR2 SAAADI, per germline. V trimming: 6 bases; J trimming: 4 bases; junction bases outside the gene matches: 8. Here the CDR3 reads CASSRATGGYEQYF. The CDR3, as DNA: TGCGCCAGCAGCAGGGCCACAGGGGGTTACGAGCAGTACTTC.

This clone appeared once. The chain couples TRBV4-2 to TRBJ1-2; TRBD1 agrees at 7 bases. With V trimmed by 0 bases and J by 2 bases, 3 bases remained unmatched. The CDR3 is 15 amino acids. The germline CDR1 and CDR2 sequences are LGHNA and YNFKEQ. This chain's CDR3 is CASSQDPGQNYGYTF. The DNA for the CDR3 is TGTGCCAGCAGCCAAGATCCGGGACAGAACTATGGCTACACCTTC.

The chain links TRBV6-5 to TRBJ1-2; D is unresolved. The CDR3 runs to 14 residues. Trimming removed 7 bases from V and 0 bases from J, with 12 bases in between. CDR1 and CDR2 (germline): MNHEY, SVGAGI. The DNA of the CDR3 is TGTGCCAGCACCTTACAGACAACTAACTATGGCTACACCTTC. Protein sequence: CASTLQTTNYGYTF.

A single count supports this clone. The chain has TRBV10-3 and TRBJ1-3; 9 nucleotides agree with TRBD1. CDR3 length equals 15 residues. Germline CDR1 is ENHRY and CDR2 is SYGVKD. V gave up 11 bases and J gave up 0 bases; unmatched junction bases: 8. CDR3 loop: CASMTGGFSGNTIYF. Written as DNA, the CDR3 is TGTGCCTCTATGACAGGGGGATTCTCTGGAAACACCATATATTTT.

This clone has only a few counts. The rearrangement links TRBV5-1 to TRBJ2-2; 8 positions agree with TRBD1. Germline CDR1 SGHRS, CDR2 YFSETQ. The V and J ends lost 2 bases and 1 base, in that order; junction bases with no gene match: 1. The CDR3 extends over 15 amino acids. The DNA of the CDR3 is TGCGCCAGCAGCTTCGGGACAGGGAACACCGGGGAGCTGTTTTTT. Translating it yields CASSFGTGNTGELFF.

J is TRBJ2-2 and V is TRBV5-1; D possibly corresponds to TRBD2 (5 bases). This CDR3 spans 17 amino acids. Germline-derived CDR1 and CDR2 are SGHRS and YFSETQ. V was shortened by 1 base and J by 2 bases, with 15 bases between the two germline ends. The CDR3 here is CASSLRAAGVNTGELFF. The CDR3 DNA reads TGCGCCAGCAGCTTGCGAGCCGCCGGGGTCAACACCGGGGAGCTGTTTTTT.

The J gene is TRBJ1-2, the V gene TRBV3-1 (or the pseudogene TRBV3-2); TRBD1 matches 11 bases. Germline V gene data show CDR1 as LGHDT and CDR2 as YNNKEL (reference sequence). The CDR3 is 14 amino acids. Unmatched junction bases numbered 6, after V lost 4 bases and J lost 8 bases. The CDR3 protein is CASSLGQGDLGYTF. In nucleotides, the CDR3 is TGTGCCAGCAGCCTGGGACAGGGGGATTTGGGCTACACCTTC.

The chain links TRBV10-3 to TRBJ2-7; 7 bases match TRBD1. The CDR3 is 15 residues long. V lost 3 bases to trimming and J lost 1 base; unmatched junction nucleotides: 6. The V gene's germline CDR1 is ENHRY and CDR2 SYGVKD. CDR3 protein: CAISDIWTGSYEQYF. For the CDR3, the DNA is TGTGCCATCAGTGATATCTGGACAGGATCCTACGAGCAGTACTTC.

This clone was detected a few times. V and J are TRBV7-9 and TRBJ2-7, with D possibly matching TRBD2 (6 bases). Germline V gene data show CDR1 as SEHNR and CDR2 as FQNEAQ (reference sequence). The CDR3 is made up of 12 amino acids. With 2 bases removed from V and 6 bases from J, the gap between germline ends came to 8 bases. CDR3 protein: CASSLRDSEQYF. The CDR3 bases are TGTGCCAGCAGCTTAAGGGACTCCGAGCAGTACTTC.

This clone came up once. The chain joins TRBV4-1 to TRBJ2-7, with TRBD1 identical over 10 bases. Unmatched junction bases numbered 4, after V lost 4 bases and J lost 1 base. Germline V gene lookup returns CDR1 MGHRA and CDR2 YSYEKL. The CDR3 spans 15 residues. The CDR3 sequence is CASSLTGQGSYEQYF. The CDR3 DNA follows: TGCGCCAGCAGCCTAACGGGACAGGGGTCCTACGAGCAGTACTTC.

The chain uses TRBV6-5 and TRBJ1-6; 10 bases are a match to TRBD1. Germline V CDR1 and CDR2: MNHEY, SVGAGI. The V gene end was trimmed by 2 bases and the J gene end by 9 bases; junction bases not matched to a gene: 4. The CDR3 loop spans 15 amino acids. The CDR3 nucleotides read TGTGCCAGCAGTTACGATTGGACAGGGGGTTCACCCCTCCACTTT. This codes for CASSYDWTGGSPLHF.

The chain uses TRBV2 and TRBJ1-1, with TRBD1 as a possible D gene (6 bases). The V gene lost 5 bases and the J gene lost 0 bases, with 10 bases spanning the gap. The germline CDR1 and CDR2 sequences are SNHLY and FYNNEI. The CDR3 contains 14 residues. The CDR3 nucleotides read TGTGCCAGCAGTAATCAGGGGTTGAACACTGAAGCTTTCTTT. Protein product: CASSNQGLNTEAFF.

The chain recombines TRBV5-4 with TRBJ1-3, with 7 bases aligning to TRBD1. Looked up from germline, CDR1 is SGHNT and CDR2 is YYREEE (reference sequence). The CDR3 covers 16 residues. V gave up 2 bases and J gave up 0 bases; unmatched junction bases: 5. The CDR3 reads CASSLGTATSGNTIYF. Written as DNA, the CDR3 is TGTGCCAGCAGCTTAGGGACAGCTACCTCTGGAAACACCATATATTTT.

V is TRBV5-4 and J is TRBJ2-3, with D perhaps TRBD1 (6 bases). The CDR3 runs 13 residues. V gave up 4 bases and J gave up 8 bases, with 14 bases separating them. Per the germline V gene, CDR1 is SGHNT and CDR2 is YYREEE (reference sequence). The CDR3 region is CASSPEQGFTQYF. DNA for the CDR3: TGTGCCAGCAGCCCAGAACAGGGATTTACGCAGTATTTT.

This clone was detected once. The chain couples TRBV6-5 to TRBJ1-2, with a tentative D call TRBD1 (6 bases). Germline-derived CDR1 and CDR2 are MNHEY and SVGAGI. V gave up 5 bases and J gave up 4 bases, with 17 bases separating them. The CDR3 length is 15 residues. In DNA form, the CDR3 reads TGTGCCAGCAGTACTCAGGGGATCGGAATCTATGGCTACACCTTC. Translating it yields CASSTQGIGIYGYTF.

This clone appeared a single time. The CDR3 DNA is TGCAGCGCCGGGACACCGTACGAGCAGTACTTC. This gives the protein CSAGTPYEQYF. The rearrangement uses TRBV29-1 and TRBJ2-7, with a tentative D call TRBD1 (6 bases). This CDR3 has 11 residues. Germline CDR1 reads SQVTM; CDR2 reads ANQGSEA. The V and J ends lost 7 bases and 4 bases respectively, with 11 bases between them.

The chain joins TRBV14 to TRBJ2-7; 9 bases are a match to TRBD2. Germline values: CDR1 SGHDN, CDR2 FVKESK. This CDR3 contains 17 residues. The ends lost 4 bases at V and 3 bases at J; junction bases unmatched: 13. This CDR3 reads CASSPNPSGTTVYEQYF. CDR3 DNA: TGTGCCAGCAGCCCAAACCCTAGCGGGACGACGGTCTACGAGCAGTACTTC.

The rearrangement joins TRBV11-3 to TRBJ2-5; 8 bases align to TRBD1. The CDR3 is 16 amino acids. Trimming at V came to 1 base and at J to 4 bases, leaving 8 bases not matched to a gene. Germline CDR1 SGHNT, CDR2 YENEEA. CDR3 nucleotides: TGTGCCAGCAGCTTAGGTACAGGGGGAGTTGGAGAGACCCAGTACTTC. It yields the protein CASSLGTGGVGETQYF.

V and J are TRBV6-5 and TRBJ2-1, with D perhaps matching TRBD1 (5 bases). V was cut by 5 bases and J by 7 bases, with 12 bases left in between. This CDR3 comprises 13 residues. CDR1 is MNHEY, CDR2 SVGAGI, per germline. CDR3 loop: CASSQGPWNEQFF. The CDR3 nucleotides are TGTGCCAGCAGTCAGGGCCCTTGGAATGAGCAGTTCTTC.

The chain combines TRBV15 with TRBJ1-1, with D possibly being TRBD1 (5 bases). Per germline, CDR1 LNHNV and CDR2 YYDKDF (reference sequence). The CDR3 runs to 16 residues. V was shortened by 0 bases and J by 8 bases, with 19 bases between the two germline ends. Here the CDR3 reads CATSRDPPTGRAEAFF. CDR3 sequence (DNA): TGTGCCACCAGCAGAGATCCCCCCACAGGCCGGGCCGAAGCTTTCTTT.